This TCR beta chain appears in the sequencing data of a study of T cell changes during pregnancy in multiple sclerosis. Here immunoSEQ multiplex PCR was the method, and the copy in TCRdb shows in-frame clones only, minus some. The sample has some 67,000 clones, about 90% seen once. From germline, CDR1 is MRHNA and CDR2 SNTAGT. The CDR3 loop spans 14 amino acids. The V end lost 2 bases, the J end lost 4 bases, and 9 bases lay between the germline ends. Source: peripheral blood, taken after pregnancy. This chain links TRBV6-4 with TRBJ2-1, with D possibly TRBD2 on 5 matching bases. This clonotype was sampled from a female donor with multiple sclerosis, enrolled in a pregnancy study. The CDR3: CASSDKAEYNEQFF. As DNA, the CDR3 is TGTGCCAGCAGTGACAAAGCGGAATACAATGAGCAGTTCTTC.